Presented here are 30 T cell receptor beta chains from one specimen sequenced in a study of T cell responses to AZD1222 COVID-19 vaccine. The protocol was immunoSEQ multiplex PCR, while the TCRdb copy is restricted to in-frame clones and leaves out a portion. The data contain around 100,000 clones, about 90% of them singletons. Source: peripheral blood, taken 28 days after the second AZD1222 dose. These receptors all stem from an adult who received the AZD1222 COVID-19 vaccine.

This chain uses TRBV28 with TRBJ2-1, with 8 positions matching TRBD2. Germline trimming cut 6 bases from V and 8 bases from J; bases unmatched to any gene: 12. The CDR3 is made up of 15 amino acids. Per germline, CDR1 MDHEN and CDR2 SYDVKM. CDR3 amino acids: CASSSPSGRVYEQFF. The CDR3 nucleotides are TGTGCCAGCAGCTCCCCCAGCGGGAGAGTTTATGAGCAGTTCTTC.

V and J are TRBV7-2 and TRBJ2-1; D gene uncertain. The V gene's germline CDR1 is SGHTA and CDR2 FQGNSA. This CDR3 spans 17 amino acids. V lost 8 bases, J lost 4 bases, and 24 bases lay in between. The CDR3 nucleotides read TGTGCCAGCTCCCCGTCCGGCGATCCAAAAAATTACAATGAGCAGTTCTTC. Encoded protein: CASSPSGDPKNYNEQFF. The whole variable domain, filled in from reference TRBV7-2 and TRBJ2-1, reads GAGVSQSPSNKVTEKGKDVELRCDPISGHTALYWYRQSLGQGLEFLIYFQGNSAPDKSGLPSDRFSAERTGGSVSTLTIQRTQQEDSAVYLCASSPSGDPKNYNEQFFGPGTRLTVL.

The chain couples TRBV7-2 to TRBJ2-7; D gene uncertain. From germline, CDR1 is SGHTA and CDR2 FQGNSA. V lost 5 bases and J 0 bases, leaving 17 bases between the germline ends. This CDR3 comprises 16 residues. In DNA, the CDR3 is TGTGCCAGCAGCGGCCATTGGGGTGTCAGCTCCTACGAGCAGTACTTC. As protein: CASSGHWGVSSYEQYF. Full variable domain (missing parts from reference TRBV7-2 and TRBJ2-7): GAGVSQSPSNKVTEKGKDVELRCDPISGHTALYWYRQSLGQGLEFLIYFQGNSAPDKSGLPSDRFSAERTGGSVSTLTIQRTQQEDSAVYLCASSGHWGVSSYEQYFGPGTRLTVT.

V is TRBV19 and J is TRBJ1-1, with D perhaps TRBD1 (5 bases). Germline V lookup: CDR1 LNHDA, CDR2 SQIVND (reference sequence). Trimming removed 5 bases from V and 1 base from J, with 8 bases in between. This CDR3 is built from 13 residues. CDR3 residues: CASSSGPNTEAFF. Written as DNA, the CDR3 is TGTGCCAGTAGTTCGGGACCGAACACTGAAGCTTTCTTT.

This chain joins TRBV29-1 and TRBJ1-5; no firm D call. Trimming stripped 4 bases from V and 6 bases from J, with 10 bases between. CDR1 and CDR2 from the germline V gene are SQVTM and ANQGSEA. The CDR3 covers 12 residues. The CDR3 DNA sequence: TGCAGCGTTGGTGGGGTGGGTCAGCCCCAGCATTTT. This codes for CSVGGVGQPQHF. The entire variable domain, with the rest obtained from reference TRBV29-1 and TRBJ1-5, is as follows: SAVISQKPSRDICQRGTSLTIQCQVDSQVTMMFWYRQQPGQSLTLIATANQGSEATYESGFVIDKFPISRPNLTFSTLTVSNMSPEDSSIYLCSVGGVGQPQHFGDGTRLSIL.

The table lists this clone with a count of one. The gene calls are TRBV27 and TRBJ2-7, with TRBD2 as a possible D gene (5 bases). The V and J ends lost 8 bases and 0 bases respectively, with 8 bases between them. The germline V gene encodes CDR1 MNHEY and CDR2 SMNVEV (reference sequence). The CDR3 is 12 residues long. CDR3 nucleotides: TGTGCCAGCTCCGGAGGCTCCTACGAGCAGTACTTC. Encoded protein: CASSGGSYEQYF.

This chain uses TRBV19 with TRBJ1-5; 11 positions match TRBD1. The CDR3 loop spans 16 amino acids. Germline assignment: CDR1 LNHDA and CDR2 SQIVND (reference sequence). The J segment lost 2 bases and the V segment lost 6 bases, leaving 6 bases of the junction unmatched. CDR3 nucleotide sequence: TGTGCCAGTAGCTTGGACAGGGGGCCGGGCAATCAGCCCCAGCATTTT. Translation: CASSLDRGPGNQPQHF.

A single count supports this clone. The chain has TRBV20-1 and TRBJ1-5, with 7 bases fitting TRBD1. The J segment lost 4 bases and the V segment lost 6 bases, leaving 15 bases of the junction unmatched. Germline V gives CDR1 DFQATT, CDR2 SNEGSKA (reference sequence). The CDR3 consists of 16 residues. The CDR3 DNA reads as TGCAGTGCGAGTGTAGGGGGAGGGGGCCAGAATCAGCCCCAGCATTTT. Amino acid sequence: CSASVGGGGQNQPQHF.

The chain joins TRBV3-1 (or the pseudogene TRBV3-2) to TRBJ1-3; maybe TRBD1 (6 bases). Trimming removed 0 bases from V and 3 bases from J, with 12 bases in between. The CDR3 is 16 amino acids. The V gene's germline CDR1 is LGHDT and CDR2 YNNKEL (reference sequence). CDR3 in amino acids: CASSQEEGGRGNTIYF. The CDR3 coding sequence is TGTGCCAGCAGCCAAGAGGAGGGGGGCCGTGGAAACACCATATATTTT.

The chain carries TRBV27 and TRBJ1-2; TRBD1 aligns across 10 bases. The CDR3 extends over 17 amino acids. CDR1 and CDR2 from the germline V gene are MNHEY and SMNVEV (reference sequence). The ends lost 4 bases at V and 6 bases at J; junction bases unmatched: 14. The CDR3 DNA reads as TGTGCCAGCAGTTGGAGCGGGGCGACAGGGGGCCGAAATGGCTACACCTTC. Its protein is CASSWSGATGGRNGYTF.

This clone has at least ten counts. The chain couples TRBV6-5 to TRBJ2-2; D is unclear. This CDR3 has 12 residues. The germline V gene encodes CDR1 MNHEY and CDR2 SVGAGI. Trimming pared 4 bases from V and 7 bases from J, leaving 7 bases between. The CDR3 DNA sequence: TGTGCCAGCAGTTCCAGAGGCGGGGAGCTGTTTTTT. It encodes CASSSRGGELFF.

This clone occurred a few times. This chain links TRBV28 with TRBJ1-6; perhaps TRBD1 as D (6 bases). The V end was cut by 4 bases, the J end by 7 bases, with 14 bases between. This CDR3 has 15 residues. CDR1 is MDHEN and CDR2 is SYDVKM in the germline V gene. The CDR3 DNA is TGTGCCAGCAGTTATCTAACAGGGAGCAATTCACCCCTCCACTTT. Its protein is CASSYLTGSNSPLHF. Using reference TRBV28 and TRBJ1-6 for the parts outside the CDR3, the full variable domain is DVKVTQSSRYLVKRTGEKVFLECVQDMDHENMFWYRQDPGLGLRLIYFSYDVKMKEKGDIPEGYSVSREKKERFSLILESASTNQTSMYLCASSYLTGSNSPLHFGNGTRLTVT.

The rearrangement links TRBV30 to TRBJ2-5; D is unresolved. Trimming shortened V by 2 bases and J by 3 bases, and 16 bases separated the two germline ends. Germline CDR1 reads GTSNPN; CDR2 reads SVGIG (reference sequence). The CDR3 covers 15 residues. This CDR3 is CAWSLLLGIKETQYF. CDR3 DNA: TGTGCCTGGAGTCTACTGCTAGGGATCAAAGAGACCCAGTACTTC. Full variable domain (outside the CDR3, taken from reference TRBV30 and TRBJ2-5): SQTIHQWPATLVQPVGSPLSLECTVEGTSNPNLYWYRQAAGRGLQLLFYSVGIGQISSEVPQNLSASRPQDRQFILSSKKLLLSDSGFYLCAWSLLLGIKETQYFGPGTRLLVL.

The genes are TRBV5-1 and TRBJ2-2; 7 bases map to TRBD1. The V and J ends lost 1 base and 5 bases, in that order; junction bases with no gene match: 2. The germline V gene encodes CDR1 SGHRS and CDR2 YFSETQ. The CDR3 contains 14 residues. The CDR3 region has the DNA TGCGCCAGCAGCTTGACAGGGGCAACCGGGGAGCTGTTTTTT. It is translated as CASSLTGATGELFF. Full variable domain (remainder filled in from reference TRBV5-1 and TRBJ2-2): KAGVTQTPRYLIKTRGQQVTLSCSPISGHRSVSWYQQTPGQGLQFLFEYFSETQRNKGNFPGRFSGRQFSNSRSEMNVSTLELGDSALYLCASSLTGATGELFFGEGSRLTVL.

The CDR3 protein is CASSRQGWGNQPQHF. CDR3 coding DNA: TGTGCCAGCAGTCGACAGGGTTGGGGCAATCAGCCCCAGCATTTT. The V gene is TRBV27, the J gene TRBJ1-5, with TRBD1 identical over 7 bases. V shed 5 bases and J 2 bases; nucleotides not matched to a gene: 6. CDR3 length equals 15 residues. Germline V gene sequence: CDR1 MNHEY, CDR2 SMNVEV (reference sequence).

The rearrangement links TRBV5-4 to TRBJ1-2; 7 nucleotides agree with TRBD1. Trimming took 1 base from V and 1 from J; bases not matched to a gene: 4. CDR1 is SGHNT and CDR2 is YYREEE in the germline V gene (reference sequence). This CDR3 comprises 15 residues. The CDR3 DNA sequence: TGTGCCAGCAGCTTGCGGGACAGATTTAACTATGGCTACACCTTC. It translates to CASSLRDRFNYGYTF.

The rearrangement joins TRBV29-1 to TRBJ1-2; D remains unclear. Germline CDR1 SQVTM, CDR2 ANQGSEA. The CDR3 is 13 residues long. Trimming left V 1 base short and J 3 bases short, with 9 bases between. The CDR3 bases are TGCAGCGTTGAAGGGGCAGCATACTATGGCTACACCTTC. This sequence encodes CSVEGAAYYGYTF.

The chain is built from TRBV7-3 and TRBJ2-5; 10 nucleotides line up with TRBD2. Unmatched junction bases numbered 10, after V lost 4 bases and J lost 5 bases. CDR1 is SGHTA, CDR2 FQGTGA, per germline. CDR3 length equals 16 residues. CDR3 in amino acids: CASSSIGSGRRETQYF. CDR3 DNA sequence: TGTGCCAGCAGCTCCATAGGTAGCGGGAGGCGCGAGACCCAGTACTTC.

CDR3 sequence (DNA): TGTGCCATCAGTGTCCGGGACAGGGGAAACACTGAAGCTTTCTTT. Amino acids: CAISVRDRGNTEAFF. The chain recombines TRBV10-3 with TRBJ1-1; 10 bases align to TRBD1. With V trimmed by 4 bases and J by 2 bases, 4 bases remained unmatched. The CDR3 runs to 15 residues. Per the germline V gene, CDR1 is ENHRY and CDR2 is SYGVKD.

A few counts support this clone. V and J are TRBV30 and TRBJ2-2; either TRBD1 or TRBD2 may supply D (6 bases each). Trimming took off 3 bases at V and 5 bases at J, with 16 bases between the two ends. Looked up from germline, CDR1 is GTSNPN and CDR2 is SVGIG (reference sequence). This CDR3 comprises 15 residues. This chain's CDR3 is CAWSLGGSETGELFF. The CDR3 coding sequence is TGTGCCTGGAGCTTAGGGGGGAGTGAGACCGGGGAGCTGTTTTTT.

The rearrangement uses TRBV19 and TRBJ2-7, with 11 positions matching TRBD1. After removal of 2 bases from V and 3 bases from J, the junction contained 9 bases not matched to a gene. This CDR3 spans 17 amino acids. Looked up from germline, CDR1 is LNHDA and CDR2 is SQIVND (reference sequence). The CDR3 loop reads CASSIRTPGQGGYEQYF. In DNA form, the CDR3 reads TGTGCCAGTAGTATAAGAACACCGGGACAGGGGGGCTACGAGCAGTACTTC. The entire variable domain, with the rest obtained from reference TRBV19 and TRBJ2-7, is as follows: DGGITQSPKYLFRKEGQNVTLSCEQNLNHDAMYWYRQDPGQGLRLIYYSQIVNDFQKGDIAEGYSVSREKKESFPLTVTSAQKNPTAFYLCASSIRTPGQGGYEQYFGPGTRLTVT.

The chain carries TRBV24-1 and TRBJ2-3; D may be TRBD1 (5 bases). The V end was cut by 1 base, the J end by 2 bases, with 12 bases between. The CDR3 has 16 residues. Germline V gene data show CDR1 as KGHDR and CDR2 as SFDVKD. The CDR3 here is CATSDLGQGFTDTQYF. The DNA for the CDR3 is TGTGCCACCAGTGATTTAGGGCAGGGTTTCACAGATACGCAGTATTTT.

The chain couples TRBV3-1 (or the pseudogene TRBV3-2) to TRBJ1-1; D perhaps matches TRBD1 (5 bases). The length of the CDR3 is 13 residues. The germline CDR1 and CDR2 sequences are LGHDT and YNNKEL (reference sequence). The ends were cut back, 7 bases at V and 0 bases at J, with 9 bases in the middle. The CDR3 DNA reads TGTGCCAGCACTCGACAGTTGAACACTGAAGCTTTCTTT. It encodes CASTRQLNTEAFF.

The chain uses TRBV18 and TRBJ2-5, with TRBD2 as a possible D gene (6 bases). Germline CDR1 and CDR2: KGHSH and LQKENI. The CDR3 spans 13 residues. V gave up 3 bases and J gave up 7 bases, with 12 bases separating them. CDR3 amino acids: CASSPGTGATQYF. The CDR3 DNA sequence: TGTGCCAGCTCACCTGGGACTGGGGCGACCCAGTACTTC.

The CDR3 is CASSSPVHSGIDEQFF. The CDR3 nucleotides read TGTGCCAGCAGCTCCCCAGTCCATAGCGGGATTGATGAGCAGTTCTTC. The chain is built from TRBV6-2 or TRBV6-3 and TRBJ2-1, with 8 bases fitting TRBD2. This CDR3 has 16 amino acids. Trimming at V came to 6 bases and at J to 8 bases, leaving 15 bases not matched to a gene. Germline CDR1 is MNHEY and CDR2 is SVGEGT.

The V and J genes are TRBV27 and TRBJ2-7; 14 bases fit TRBD2. This CDR3 comprises 17 residues. Germline trimming cut 5 bases from V and 3 bases from J; bases unmatched to any gene: 9. Germline assignment: CDR1 MNHEY and CDR2 SMNVEV (reference sequence). The CDR3 coding sequence is TGTGCCAGCAGTCCCACCTGGACTAGCGGGAGGTTCTACGAGCAGTACTTC. Translating gives CASSPTWTSGRFYEQYF.

The chain combines TRBV29-1 with TRBJ1-1; 8 bases are a match to TRBD1. Losses at the gene ends were 6 bases for V and 1 base for J; bases not matched to a gene: 7. CDR3 length: 14 residues. The germline gives CDR1 SQVTM, CDR2 ANQGSEA. Here the CDR3 reads CSVGDRHQNTEAFF. The CDR3 nucleotides read TGCAGCGTGGGGGACAGGCACCAGAACACTGAAGCTTTCTTT.

Only one count was recorded for this clone. CDR3 in amino acids: CASSRRGGGEKLFF. The CDR3 nucleotides are TGTGCCAGCAGCCGCAGGGGAGGGGGTGAAAAACTGTTTTTT. This sequence joins TRBV7-2 and TRBJ1-4; TRBD1 might be the D (6 bases). The V end was cut by 5 bases, the J end by 7 bases, with 14 bases between. This CDR3 has 14 residues. Germline CDR1 SGHTA, CDR2 FQGNSA.

The gene calls are TRBV27 and TRBJ1-1; D is uncertain. Per the germline V gene, CDR1 is MNHEY and CDR2 is SMNVEV (reference sequence). Deletions cut 7 bases from V and 2 bases from J, with 8 bases between. The CDR3 totals 12 residues. This CDR3 is CASKQANTEAFF. The DNA of the CDR3 is TGTGCCAGCAAGCAAGCCAACACTGAAGCTTTCTTT.

This clone was counted a few times. V and J are TRBV9 and TRBJ1-3; D is undetermined. Per germline, CDR1 SGDLS and CDR2 YYNGEE. This CDR3 region has 13 residues. With 0 bases removed from V and 4 bases from J, the gap between germline ends came to 5 bases. DNA for the CDR3: TGTGCCAGCAGCGTAGCGTACGGAAACACCATATATTTT. Its translation is CASSVAYGNTIYF.